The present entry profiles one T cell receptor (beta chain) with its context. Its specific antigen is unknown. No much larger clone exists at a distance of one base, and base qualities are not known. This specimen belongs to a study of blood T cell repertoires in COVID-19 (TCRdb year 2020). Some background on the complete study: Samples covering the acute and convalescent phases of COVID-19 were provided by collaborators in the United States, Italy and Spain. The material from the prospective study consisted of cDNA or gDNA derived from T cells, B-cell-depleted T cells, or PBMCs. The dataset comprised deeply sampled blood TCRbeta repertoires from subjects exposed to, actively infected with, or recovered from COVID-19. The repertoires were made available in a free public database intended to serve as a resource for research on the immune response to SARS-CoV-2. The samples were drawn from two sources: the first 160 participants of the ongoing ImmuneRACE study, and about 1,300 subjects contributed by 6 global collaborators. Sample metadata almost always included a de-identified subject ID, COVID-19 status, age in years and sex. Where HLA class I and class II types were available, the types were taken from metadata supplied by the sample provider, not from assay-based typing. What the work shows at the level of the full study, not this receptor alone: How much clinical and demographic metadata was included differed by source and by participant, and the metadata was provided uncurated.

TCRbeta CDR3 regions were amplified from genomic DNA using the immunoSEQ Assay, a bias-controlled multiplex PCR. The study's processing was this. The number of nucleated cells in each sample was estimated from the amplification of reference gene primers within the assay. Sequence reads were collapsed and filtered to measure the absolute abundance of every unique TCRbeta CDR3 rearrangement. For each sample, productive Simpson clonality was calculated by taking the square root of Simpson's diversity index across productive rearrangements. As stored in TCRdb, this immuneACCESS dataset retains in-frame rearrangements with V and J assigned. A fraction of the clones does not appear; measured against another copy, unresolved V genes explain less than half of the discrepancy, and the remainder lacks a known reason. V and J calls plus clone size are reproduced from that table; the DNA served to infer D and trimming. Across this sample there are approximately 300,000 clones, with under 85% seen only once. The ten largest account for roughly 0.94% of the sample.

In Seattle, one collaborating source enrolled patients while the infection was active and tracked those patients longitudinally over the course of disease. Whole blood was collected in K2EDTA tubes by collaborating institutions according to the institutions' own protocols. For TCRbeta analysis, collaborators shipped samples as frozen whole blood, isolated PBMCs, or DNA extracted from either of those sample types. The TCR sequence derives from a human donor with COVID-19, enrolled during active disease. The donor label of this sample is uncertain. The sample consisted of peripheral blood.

The DNA sequence reads TGTGCCAGCAGCAAACCGGCGGTCAATGAGCAGTTCTTC. It translates as CASSKPAVNEQFF. The chain couples TRBV28 to TRBJ2-1, with the D gene uncertain. The CDR3 contains 13 residues, cysteine and phenylalanine counted. Here the CDR3 DNA is all that survives: 39 bases in frame from base 1. V is pared back by 6 bases and J by 6 bases, with 12 bases lying between the germline termini. CDR1 MDHEN and CDR2 SYDVKM are derived from the germline V gene. The variable domain in full, with residues beyond the CDR3 obtained from the reference TRBV28 and TRBJ2-1 genes, is DVKVTQSSRYLVKRTGEKVFLECVQDMDHENMFWYRQDPGLGLRLIYFSYDVKMKEKGDIPEGYSVSREKKERFSLILESASTNQTSMYLCASSKPAVNEQFFGPGTRLTVL.